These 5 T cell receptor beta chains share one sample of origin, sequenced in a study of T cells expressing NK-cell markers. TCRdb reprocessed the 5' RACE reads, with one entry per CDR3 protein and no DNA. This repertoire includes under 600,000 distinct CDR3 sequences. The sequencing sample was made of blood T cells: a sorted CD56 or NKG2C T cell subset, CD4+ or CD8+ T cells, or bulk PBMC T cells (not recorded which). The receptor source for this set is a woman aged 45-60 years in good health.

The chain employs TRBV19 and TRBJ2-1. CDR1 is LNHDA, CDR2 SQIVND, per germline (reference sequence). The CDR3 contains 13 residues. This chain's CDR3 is CASSSRRNNEQFF.

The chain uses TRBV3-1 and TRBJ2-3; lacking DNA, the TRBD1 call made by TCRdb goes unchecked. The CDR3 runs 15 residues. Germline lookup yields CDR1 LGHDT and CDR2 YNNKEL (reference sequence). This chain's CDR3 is CASSFRQAGADTQYF.

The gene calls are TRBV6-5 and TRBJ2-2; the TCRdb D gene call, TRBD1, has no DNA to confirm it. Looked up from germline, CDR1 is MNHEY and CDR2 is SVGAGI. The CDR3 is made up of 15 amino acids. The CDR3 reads CASTPLSVSSGELFF.

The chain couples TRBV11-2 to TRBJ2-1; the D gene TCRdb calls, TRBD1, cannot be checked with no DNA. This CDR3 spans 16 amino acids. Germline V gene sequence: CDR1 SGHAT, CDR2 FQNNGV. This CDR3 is CASSANTGGAGNEQFF.

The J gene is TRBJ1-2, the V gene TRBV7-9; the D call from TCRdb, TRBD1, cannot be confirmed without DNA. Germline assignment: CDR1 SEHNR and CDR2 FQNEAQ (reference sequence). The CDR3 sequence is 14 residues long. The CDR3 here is CASSQGGGSSGYTF.